This T cell receptor (beta chain) comes out of a study of lymphopenia after photon versus proton radiotherapy. Regarding the study as a whole: Larger post-nadir TCR diversity loss correlated inversely with survival in deceased patients.

J lost 6 bases, V lost 4 bases, and 7 bases had no gene match. The CDR3 covers 15 residues. The germline V gene encodes CDR1 SGHRS and CDR2 YFSETQ. For this clone: As yet, its antigen is unknown.

Method: immunoSEQ multiplex PCR; TCRdb's copy keeps in-frame clones and lacks some. The table includes 150,000 to 200,000 clones, approximately 90% detected once. The specimen comprised peripheral blood, sampled from a patient treated with photon-based radiotherapy. This sequence was found in a man aged 50-60 years with gastric cancer. J is TRBJ2-1 and V is TRBV5-1, with 10 bases lining up with TRBD2. The DNA for the CDR3 is TGCGCCAGCAGCCTGAGCGGGAGGGAGGGCAATGAGCAGTTCTTC. Protein product: CASSLSGREGNEQFF.